This passage covers 12 T cell receptor beta chains from one sample sequenced in a study of blood T cells in healthy people across ages. Next came a second PCR, run for about 7 to 12 cycles, which used a sample-barcoded 5' primer along with a J-beta primer mix. One entry per CDR3 protein results from TCRdb running MiXCR on the 5' RACE reads. The sample has 1,500,000 or so distinct CDR3 sequences, approximately 39% seen once. The source material was blood. The receptors stem from a woman between 18 and 29 years old in good health.

This clonotype showed up just once. The chain has TRBV10-3 and TRBJ2-3; 9 bases line up with TRBD1. Looked up from germline, CDR1 is ENHRY and CDR2 is SYGVKD. Losses at the gene ends were 10 bases for V and 5 bases for J; bases not matched to a gene: 10. This CDR3 comprises 14 residues. CDR3 coding DNA: TGTGCCACCAAGACCACAGGGGGCGAAGATACGCAGTATTTT. It specifies CATKTTGGEDTQYF.

There are a few counts of this clonotype. J is TRBJ2-3 and V is TRBV4-3; 9 bases agree with TRBD1. Germline V gene data show CDR1 as LGHNA and CDR2 as YSLEER. CDR3 length: 16 amino acids. Losses at the gene ends were 1 base for V and 3 bases for J; bases not matched to a gene: 5. In DNA form, the CDR3 reads TGCGCCAGCAGCCAAGTCACAGGGGGCGTGACAGATACGCAGTATTTT. Its translation is CASSQVTGGVTDTQYF.

This clonotype was detected only a few times. This chain joins TRBV10-3 and TRBJ1-1; 8 bases are shared with TRBD1. This CDR3 has 14 amino acids. Trimming removed 3 bases from V and 3 bases from J; junction bases left unmatched: 3. The germline gives CDR1 ENHRY, CDR2 SYGVKD. The CDR3 DNA reads as TGTGCCATCAGTGAACGACAGGGGTACACTGAAGCTTTCTTT. It is translated as CAISERQGYTEAFF.

V is TRBV27 and J is TRBJ2-3; 12 bases are a match to TRBD1. CDR1 and CDR2 (germline): MNHEY, SMNVEV (reference sequence). Losses at the gene ends were 5 bases for V and 3 bases for J; bases not matched to a gene: 6. The CDR3 length is 16 residues. Here the CDR3 DNA reads TGTGCCAGCAGTGACTGGGACAGGGGGCGTACAGATACGCAGTATTTT. It encodes CASSDWDRGRTDTQYF.

Only a few counts were recorded for this clonotype. This chain uses TRBV7-2 with TRBJ2-1; weak D call: TRBD2 (6 bases). Germline assignment: CDR1 SGHTA and CDR2 FQGNSA. The CDR3 runs to 16 residues. V was pared by 4 bases and J by 2 bases, with 15 bases between. The CDR3 is CASSSPGLRTYNEQFF. The CDR3 nucleotides read TGTGCCAGCAGCTCCCCGGGACTGAGGACCTACAATGAGCAGTTCTTC. Full variable domain (outside the CDR3, taken from reference TRBV7-2 and TRBJ2-1): GAGVSQSPSNKVTEKGKDVELRCDPISGHTALYWYRQSLGQGLEFLIYFQGNSAPDKSGLPSDRFSAERTGGSVSTLTIQRTQQEDSAVYLCASSSPGLRTYNEQFFGPGTRLTVL.

This clonotype was counted a few times. The chain employs TRBV30 and TRBJ1-2; D possibly corresponds to TRBD1 (5 bases). V gave up 1 base and J gave up 4 bases, with 10 bases separating them. The CDR3 is 13 amino acids. Germline values: CDR1 GTSNPN, CDR2 SVGIG (reference sequence). CDR3: CAWSAGRVYGYTF. The CDR3 DNA sequence: TGTGCCTGGAGTGCGGGCAGGGTCTATGGCTACACCTTC.

This clonotype was counted a single time. V and J are TRBV28 and TRBJ2-1; 7 positions agree with TRBD2. Trimming cost V 5 bases and J 11 bases; bases outside gene matches: 15. There are 15 residues in the CDR3. Looked up from germline, CDR1 is MDHEN and CDR2 is SYDVKM. CDR3 bases: TGTGCCAGCAGTATGGCCGGGACCGGACTAGTTAAGCAGTTCTTC. Its translation: CASSMAGTGLVKQFF. The whole variable domain, filled in from reference TRBV28 and TRBJ2-1, reads DVKVTQSSRYLVKRTGEKVFLECVQDMDHENMFWYRQDPGLGLRLIYFSYDVKMKEKGDIPEGYSVSREKKERFSLILESASTNQTSMYLCASSMAGTGLVKQFFGPGTRLTVL.

J is TRBJ1-1 and V is TRBV14; TRBD1 agrees at 10 bases. The V gene's germline CDR1 is SGHDN and CDR2 FVKESK. This CDR3 comprises 15 residues. J lost 10 bases, V lost 1 base, and 9 bases had no gene match. CDR3 nucleotide sequence: TGTGCCAGCAGCCAAGTGGGAAGAGGACAGGGGGTAGCTTTCTTT. It encodes CASSQVGRGQGVAFF.

Ten or more counts support this clonotype. The chain has TRBV7-3 and TRBJ2-1, with a tentative D call TRBD2 (6 bases). With the DNA end fitting TRBJ2-7 better, the J assignment may be wrong. There are 13 residues in the CDR3. The germline CDR1 and CDR2 sequences are SGHTA and FQGTGA. The chain's CDR3 is CASAGGSYNEQYF. In DNA, the CDR3 is TGTGCCAGCGCCGGGGGTTCCTACAATGAGCAGTACTTC.

This clonotype appeared a few times. The rearrangement uses TRBV6-5 and TRBJ2-6; D gene ambiguous. The CDR3 length is 15 residues. Germline V gene data show CDR1 as MNHEY and CDR2 as SVGAGI. The germline V and J ends were trimmed by 6 bases and 1 base, with 10 bases remaining between them. Here the CDR3 DNA reads TGTGCCAGCAGGTCTTCTAGTTCTGGGGCCAACGTCCTGACTTTC. It is translated as CASRSSSSGANVLTF.

V is TRBV6-6 and J is TRBJ1-1; 8 nucleotides line up with TRBD1. Per the germline V gene, CDR1 is MNHNY and CDR2 is SVGAGI (reference sequence). The CDR3 has 14 amino acids. The ends lost 8 bases at V and 4 bases at J; junction bases unmatched: 9. CDR3: CASRGSDRGTEAFF. The CDR3 DNA is TGTGCCAGCCGCGGATCCGACAGGGGCACTGAAGCTTTCTTT.

The CDR3 region is CSVARGSSYNEQFF. DNA of the CDR3: TGCAGCGTCGCCAGGGGGAGCTCCTACAATGAGCAGTTCTTC. V is TRBV29-1 and J is TRBJ2-1, with 7 bases identical to TRBD1. V lost 6 bases, J lost 0 bases, and 5 bases stayed unmatched. The CDR3 sequence is 14 residues long. The V gene's germline CDR1 is SQVTM and CDR2 ANQGSEA.